This T cell receptor beta chain appears in the sequencing data of a study of CD4 T cell repertoires in COVID-19. Recombinant SARS-CoV-2 spike or nucleoprotein, presented by autologous monocytes, stimulated the CFSE-labeled cells. Donors had recovered from mild-to-severe COVID-19. CDR1 is LNHDA and CDR2 is SQIVND in the germline V gene (reference sequence). The CDR3 loop spans 14 amino acids. Profiled with immunoSEQ multiplex PCR; TCRdb holds only in-frame clones, not every one. The sample records 550 to 700 clones, roughly 25% being singletons. Study findings and constraints: SARS-CoV and/or HKU1 spike cultures shared between 7 and 25% of SARS-CoV-2 clonotypes.

In its sample, this clone was seen a few times. The antigen remains unidentified. An end of the junction differs from the germline gene, which may be a read error. Other DNA sequences in the same sample also yield this CDR3. The sequences come from central memory CD4+ T cells, cultured in vitro, collected after recovery from COVID-19. The chain recombines TRBV19 with TRBJ1-5; 10 nucleotides align to TRBD1. This sequence was found in a human donor who had COVID-19. The CDR3 DNA is TGTGCCAGTAGTGAGACAGGGGGCAACCAGCCCCAGCATTTT. This codes for CASSETGGNQPQHF.